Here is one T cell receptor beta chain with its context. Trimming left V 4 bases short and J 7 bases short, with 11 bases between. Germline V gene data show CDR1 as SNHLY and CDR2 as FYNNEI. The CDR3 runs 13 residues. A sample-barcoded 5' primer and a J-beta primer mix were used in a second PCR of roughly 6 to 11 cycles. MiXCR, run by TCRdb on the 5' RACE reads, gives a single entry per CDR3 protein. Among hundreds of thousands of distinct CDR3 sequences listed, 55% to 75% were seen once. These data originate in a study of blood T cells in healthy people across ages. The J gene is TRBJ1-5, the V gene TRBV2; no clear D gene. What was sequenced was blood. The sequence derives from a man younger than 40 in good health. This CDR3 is CASSAQQRQPQHF. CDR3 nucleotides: TGTGCCAGCAGTGCCCAGCAGCGCCAGCCCCAGCATTTT.